This entry features one T cell receptor (beta chain) sequence. The sample originates from a study of lymphopenia after photon versus proton radiotherapy. Germline V gene data show CDR1 as SGHAT and CDR2 as FQNNGV. V was clipped by 1 base and J by 10 bases, with 13 bases between them. The CDR3 sequence is 13 residues long. Measured with immunoSEQ multiplex PCR; TCRdb has only the in-frame clones, and not every one. The sample includes 160,000 or so clones, roughly nine tenths of them seen just once. The origin of this receptor is a man in his fifties with gastric cancer. Sequencing was performed on peripheral blood, taken from a patient treated with photon-based radiotherapy. The V and J genes are TRBV11-2 and TRBJ1-1; D is possibly TRBD1 (5 bases). CDR3 in amino acids: CASSLVWAGGAFF. The DNA for the CDR3 is TGTGCCAGCAGCTTAGTATGGGCGGGGGGAGCTTTCTTT.